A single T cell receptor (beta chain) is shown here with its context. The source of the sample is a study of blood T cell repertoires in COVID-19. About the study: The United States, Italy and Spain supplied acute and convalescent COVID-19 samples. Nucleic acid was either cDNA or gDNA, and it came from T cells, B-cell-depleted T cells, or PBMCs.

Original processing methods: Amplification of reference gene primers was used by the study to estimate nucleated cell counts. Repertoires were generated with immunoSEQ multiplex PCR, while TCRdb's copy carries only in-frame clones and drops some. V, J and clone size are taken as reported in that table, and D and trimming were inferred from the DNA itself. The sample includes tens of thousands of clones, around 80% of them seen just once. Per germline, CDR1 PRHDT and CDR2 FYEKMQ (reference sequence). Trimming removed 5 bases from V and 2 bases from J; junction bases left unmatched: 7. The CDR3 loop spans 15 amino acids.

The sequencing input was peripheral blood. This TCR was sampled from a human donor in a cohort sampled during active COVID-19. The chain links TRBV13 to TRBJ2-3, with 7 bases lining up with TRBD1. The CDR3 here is CASSRTDRDTDTQYF. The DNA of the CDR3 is TGTGCCAGCAGCCGTACCGACAGGGACACAGATACGCAGTATTTT.